This T cell receptor beta chain emerged from a study of beta chain features in type 1 diabetes. The germline V gene encodes CDR1 LNHDA and CDR2 SQIVND (reference sequence). The CDR3 is made up of 12 amino acids. The V segment lost 4 bases and the J segment 6 bases; nucleotides outside the gene matches: 2. All of the isolated RNA was reverse transcribed, so expressed TCRB transcripts were sequenced. Profiled with immunoSEQ multiplex PCR; TCRdb holds only in-frame clones, not every one. Counted here are about 160,000 clones, roughly 9% occurring once; the ten biggest clones make up 0.7%. This clone was found many times. Antigen specificity is unknown. Study-level points and caveats: VDJ junctions sequenced from type 1 diabetes patients showed fewer insertions and more deletions. Because the template was cDNA, high-expressing cells might be over-represented. Within patients, naive, central memory and Treg TCRB repertoires seemed more similar than within healthy donors. Among all four CD4+ subsets, Type 1 diabetes patients had TCRB CDR3s that were moderately but significantly shorter.

This clonotype originated in a woman between 25 and 40 years old with type 1 diabetes. The sequencing input was central memory CD4+ T cells from blood. V gene TRBV19 combines with J gene TRBJ2-7; the match to TRBD1 covers 8 bases. This chain's CDR3 is CASSTGQAEQYF. The CDR3 DNA reads as TGTGCCAGTAGTACGGGACAGGCCGAGCAGTACTTC.